Below, 27 T cell receptor beta chains from the same sample are listed, as sequenced in a study of cytomegalovirus exposure and HLA in healthy donors. Researchers ran the PCR with 60 Vbeta and 13 Jbeta primers. TCRdb's copy holds only in-frame clones and misses some; the assay was immunoSEQ multiplex PCR. The sample has under 200,000 clones; 86% are singletons. Material: PBMCs. The source is a young woman in good health and CMV-seronegative.

This chain connects TRBV7-8 to TRBJ2-4; no reliable D call. CDR1 SGHVS and CDR2 FQNEAQ come from the germline V gene. This CDR3 contains 14 residues. V was pared by 5 bases and J by 0 bases, with 8 bases between. In DNA form, the CDR3 reads TGTGCCAGCAGCCCTACAGAAGCCAAAAACATTCAGTACTTC. Protein sequence: CASSPTEAKNIQYF.

The gene calls are TRBV29-1 and TRBJ2-7, with a possible D match to TRBD2 (5 bases). V lost 3 bases, J lost 6 bases, and 12 bases lay in between. CDR3 length: 12 amino acids. Germline V gene sequence: CDR1 SQVTM, CDR2 ANQGSEA. The CDR3 sequence: CSVDKGDGEQYF. CDR3 DNA sequence: TGCAGCGTTGACAAGGGAGACGGCGAGCAGTACTTC.

A few counts support this clone. One end of the junction fails to match germline, which may point to a read error. The J gene is TRBJ2-1, the V gene TRBV30; TRBD2 matches at 8 bases. The germline gives CDR1 GTSNPN, CDR2 SVGIG (reference sequence). This CDR3 contains 14 residues. CDR3 nucleotide sequence: TGTGCCGGGAGCCAGGGACTAGTTTTCTATGAGCAGTTCTTC. The encoded protein is CAGSQGLVFYEQFF. Using reference TRBV30 and TRBJ2-1 for the parts outside the CDR3, the full variable domain is SQTIHQWPATLVQPVGSPLSLECTVEGTSNPNLYWYRQAAGRGLQLLFYSVGIGQISSEVPQNLSASRPQDRQFILSSKKLLLSDSGFYLCAGSQGLVFYEQFFGPGTRLTVL.

The chain combines TRBV28 with TRBJ2-3, with D possibly matching TRBD2 (6 bases). Germline V gene sequence: CDR1 MDHEN, CDR2 SYDVKM. The length of the CDR3 is 17 residues. The V and J ends lost 6 bases and 0 bases respectively, with 19 bases between them. CDR3 residues: CASSLPGRTISTDTQYF. The CDR3 DNA is TGTGCCAGCAGCTTACCGGGACGGACTATCAGCACAGATACGCAGTATTTT.

The chain carries TRBV30 and TRBJ1-2; no reliable D call. V was pared by 0 bases and J by 12 bases, with 14 bases between. CDR1 and CDR2 (germline): GTSNPN, SVGIG (reference sequence). This CDR3 has 12 amino acids. In DNA, the CDR3 is TGTGCCTGGAGTGTACGGAGAGGGTTGAACACCTTC. Its translation: CAWSVRRGLNTF. Using reference TRBV30 and TRBJ1-2 for the parts outside the CDR3, the full variable domain is SQTIHQWPATLVQPVGSPLSLECTVEGTSNPNLYWYRQAAGRGLQLLFYSVGIGQISSEVPQNLSASRPQDRQFILSSKKLLLSDSGFYLCAWSVRRGLNTFGSGTRLTVV.

The chain recombines TRBV28 with TRBJ2-7; 9 bases map to TRBD1. V lost 5 bases, J lost 5 bases, and 10 bases stayed unmatched. Germline V gene sequence: CDR1 MDHEN, CDR2 SYDVKM. The CDR3 has 15 residues. CDR3 amino acids: CASSLPGTGINEQYF. CDR3 sequence (DNA): TGTGCCAGCAGTCTTCCCGGGACAGGGATCAACGAGCAGTACTTC.

The rearrangement uses TRBV9 and TRBJ2-7; D call uncertain. This CDR3 has 15 residues. Germline assignment: CDR1 SGDLS and CDR2 YYNGEE. Trimming removed 0 bases from V and 0 bases from J, with 10 bases in between. The chain's CDR3 is CASSVDLGLSYEQYF. Written as DNA, the CDR3 is TGTGCCAGCAGCGTAGACCTAGGCCTCTCCTACGAGCAGTACTTC.

The chain has TRBV2 and TRBJ1-1; D uncertain. The V and J ends lost 6 bases and 1 base respectively, with 12 bases between them. CDR1 is SNHLY, CDR2 FYNNEI, per germline. This CDR3 is built from 14 residues. Written as DNA, the CDR3 is TGTGCCAGCAGATATCGACACGAGAACACTGAAGCTTTCTTT. This gives the protein CASRYRHENTEAFF. The full variable domain, its missing parts supplied by reference TRBV2 and TRBJ1-1, is EPEVTQTPSHQVTQMGQEVILRCVPISNHLYFYWYRQILGQKVEFLVSFYNNEISEKSEIFDDQFSVERPDGSNFTLKIRSTKLEDSAMYFCASRYRHENTEAFFGQGTRLTVV.

This clone was observed a few times. This chain connects TRBV2 to TRBJ1-4; no firm D call. CDR1 is SNHLY and CDR2 is FYNNEI in the germline V gene. V was clipped by 7 bases and J by 0 bases, with 12 bases between them. The CDR3 has 15 amino acids. The CDR3 nucleotides read TGTGCCAGCAATTGGTATGCAGCAACTAATGAAAAACTGTTTTTT. It translates to CASNWYAATNEKLFF. The variable domain in full, with the rest retrieved from reference TRBV2 and TRBJ1-4, is EPEVTQTPSHQVTQMGQEVILRCVPISNHLYFYWYRQILGQKVEFLVSFYNNEISEKSEIFDDQFSVERPDGSNFTLKIRSTKLEDSAMYFCASNWYAATNEKLFFGSGTQLSVL.

The chain has TRBV29-1 and TRBJ2-1; 9 positions agree with TRBD2. V lost 7 bases and J lost 4; bases outside the gene matches: 11. The CDR3 has 15 residues. Germline V CDR1 and CDR2: SQVTM, ANQGSEA. The CDR3 region is CSGVLLAGPYNEQFF. DNA of the CDR3: TGCAGCGGGGTCCTCCTAGCGGGGCCTTACAATGAGCAGTTCTTC.

The V and J genes are TRBV7-2 and TRBJ2-7; 7 bases fit TRBD1. The V gene end was trimmed by 5 bases and the J gene end by 5 bases; junction bases not matched to a gene: 6. Germline CDR1 is SGHTA and CDR2 is FQGNSA. The CDR3 length is 13 residues. The CDR3 reads CASSRQGWDEQYF. In DNA, the CDR3 is TGTGCCAGCAGCCGACAGGGATGGGACGAGCAGTACTTC.

This chain uses TRBV5-3 with TRBJ1-2, with TRBD1 identical over 8 bases. TRBV5-3 counts as an open reading frame of uncertain function. V lost 1 base and J lost 6; bases outside the gene matches: 8. CDR3 size: 15 residues. This CDR3 is CARSLSPDRGNGYTF. The CDR3 bases are TGTGCCAGAAGCTTGTCCCCAGACAGGGGCAATGGCTACACCTTC.

This chain links TRBV6-1 with TRBJ2-3, with a tentative D call TRBD2 (6 bases). CDR3 length: 14 residues. V lost 8 bases and J lost 2, with 14 bases in between. Germline CDR1 is MNHNS and CDR2 is SASEGT. Here the CDR3 reads CASQGLADTDTQYF. The CDR3 DNA sequence: TGTGCCAGCCAAGGATTAGCGGACACAGATACGCAGTATTTT.

The rearrangement joins TRBV28 to TRBJ2-2; 10 bases are a match to TRBD1. CDR1 is MDHEN and CDR2 is SYDVKM in the germline V gene. J lost 6 bases, V lost 6 bases, and 4 bases had no gene match. This CDR3 contains 14 residues. CDR3 sequence reads: CASRDRGAAGELFF. The CDR3 DNA follows: TGTGCCAGCAGGGACAGGGGGGCGGCCGGGGAGCTGTTTTTT.

The table lists this clone with a count of one. The chain carries TRBV29-1 and TRBJ1-2; D may be TRBD1 (6 bases). The CDR3 contains 11 residues. V gave up 6 bases and J gave up 5 bases, with 10 bases separating them. Germline values: CDR1 SQVTM, CDR2 ANQGSEA. The CDR3 here is CSVGQSYGYTF. Here the CDR3 DNA reads TGCAGCGTCGGACAGTCTTATGGCTACACCTTC.

This clone came up once. The J gene is TRBJ1-4, the V gene TRBV7-6; D is possibly TRBD1 (5 bases). This CDR3 comprises 17 residues. Germline CDR1 SGHVS, CDR2 FNYEAQ. With 0 bases removed from V and 8 bases from J, the gap between germline ends came to 19 bases. The CDR3 bases are TGTGCCAGCAGCTTAGCGCTGGGGAGGAGGGACGGCGAAAAACTGTTTTTT. Its translation: CASSLALGRRDGEKLFF.

The V call is TRBV27, the J call TRBJ2-5; the match to TRBD1 covers 9 bases. The CDR3 loop spans 17 amino acids. Germline V lookup: CDR1 MNHEY, CDR2 SMNVEV (reference sequence). The J segment lost 3 bases and the V segment lost 1 base, leaving 9 bases of the junction unmatched. This CDR3 is CASSLYWGQGIEETQYF. In DNA, the CDR3 is TGTGCCAGCAGTTTATATTGGGGACAGGGAATTGAAGAGACCCAGTACTTC.

V gene TRBV7-9 combines with J gene TRBJ2-7; no clear D gene. Per germline, CDR1 SEHNR and CDR2 FQNEAQ (reference sequence). The CDR3 sequence is 13 residues long. V gave up 5 bases and J gave up 0 bases, with 8 bases separating them. The CDR3 sequence: CASSPPSSYEQYF. CDR3 DNA: TGTGCCAGCAGCCCCCCTTCCTCCTACGAGCAGTACTTC.

This clone was seen a few times. The chain joins TRBV7-2 to TRBJ1-1; 7 nucleotides line up with TRBD1. Germline CDR1 reads SGHTA; CDR2 reads FQGNSA. This CDR3 region has 16 residues. The ends lost 5 bases at V and 0 bases at J; junction bases unmatched: 9. CDR3 nucleotides: TGTGCCAGCAGCGGCGGGACAGCCTTGATGAACACTGAAGCTTTCTTT. This sequence encodes CASSGGTALMNTEAFF.

The chain uses TRBV7-2 and TRBJ1-1, with D hard to call. The V end lost 5 bases, the J end lost 5 bases, and 12 bases lay between the germline ends. The germline CDR1 and CDR2 sequences are SGHTA and FQGNSA. The length of the CDR3 is 13 residues. The CDR3 region is CASSRVGSTEAFF. The CDR3 DNA follows: TGTGCCAGCAGCCGGGTCGGGAGTACTGAAGCTTTCTTT. The full variable domain, in which reference TRBV7-2 and TRBJ1-1 provide the parts outside the CDR3, is GAGVSQSPSNKVTEKGKDVELRCDPISGHTALYWYRQSLGQGLEFLIYFQGNSAPDKSGLPSDRFSAERTGGSVSTLTIQRTQQEDSAVYLCASSRVGSTEAFFGQGTRLTVV.

This rearrangement joins TRBV19 to TRBJ1-3; D remains unclear. CDR3 length: 14 amino acids. Between the trimmed V and J ends, which lost 5 bases and 0 bases, there was a span of 8 bases. Germline values: CDR1 LNHDA, CDR2 SQIVND (reference sequence). CDR3 DNA: TGTGCCAGTAGTCTCGCGGGCTCTGGAAACACCATATATTTT. Residues: CASSLAGSGNTIYF.

V and J are TRBV5-1 and TRBJ2-1; TRBD1 agrees at 11 bases. The CDR3 has 16 amino acids. In germline, CDR1 is SGHRS, CDR2 YFSETQ. The trim removed 4 bases at V and 6 bases at J, leaving 9 bases unmatched. CDR3 sequence (DNA): TGCGCCAGCAGCCAGCCACCCGGGACAGGGGGCAATGAGCAGTTCTTC. Translation: CASSQPPGTGGNEQFF.

The chain recombines TRBV29-1 with TRBJ2-1; D unresolved. The CDR3 extends over 12 amino acids. V lost 5 bases, J lost 5 bases, and 10 bases lay in between. Germline V gene lookup returns CDR1 SQVTM and CDR2 ANQGSEA. Written as DNA, the CDR3 is TGCAGCGTTATCCCACCGGACAATGAGCAGTTCTTC. The encoded protein is CSVIPPDNEQFF.

The chain links TRBV5-6 to TRBJ2-7, with a weak D call TRBD2 (6 bases). Germline V gene data show CDR1 as SGHDT and CDR2 as YYEEEE. This CDR3 has 13 residues. Trimming stripped 2 bases from V and 5 bases from J, with 11 bases between. CDR3 in DNA: TGTGCCAGCAGCTTAGGAGGGGCGAACGAGCAGTACTTC. Amino acid sequence: CASSLGGANEQYF.

V is TRBV7-9 and J is TRBJ1-1; D gene ambiguous. V gave up 7 bases and J gave up 6 bases, with 15 bases separating them. Germline V CDR1 and CDR2: SEHNR, FQNEAQ (reference sequence). The CDR3 covers 13 residues. The CDR3 loop is CASTGVGVAEAFF. Here the CDR3 DNA reads TGTGCCAGCACCGGGGTTGGGGTCGCTGAAGCTTTCTTT.

The chain joins TRBV28 to TRBJ2-7, with TRBD1 as a possible D gene (5 bases). Trimming left V 10 bases short and J 0 bases short, with 13 bases between. The length of the CDR3 is 13 residues. The V gene's germline CDR1 is MDHEN and CDR2 SYDVKM. The CDR3 nucleotides read TGTGCCACCACTCGACAGTTCTCCTACGAGCAGTACTTC. Protein product: CATTRQFSYEQYF.

The chain carries TRBV7-9 and TRBJ2-7; D remains ambiguous. In germline, CDR1 is SEHNR, CDR2 FQNEAQ (reference sequence). V shed 1 base and J shed 2 bases, with 12 bases lying between them. The CDR3 loop spans 15 amino acids. CDR3 region: CASSLDPSPTYEQYF. The CDR3 DNA sequence: TGTGCCAGCAGCTTAGACCCCAGTCCAACCTACGAGCAGTACTTC. Drawing the rest from reference TRBV7-9 and TRBJ2-7, the complete variable domain is DTGVSQNPRHKITKRGQNVTFRCDPISEHNRLYWYRQTLGQGPEFLTYFQNEAQLEKSRLLSDRFSAERPKGSFSTLEIQRTEQGDSAMYLCASSLDPSPTYEQYFGPGTRLTVT.